A selection of T cell receptor beta chains follows, all from one sample in a study of T cell repertoires in cytomegalovirus infection. Using its own MiXCR run on the reads, TCRdb lists one record per CDR3 protein. Seen here are approximately 83,000 distinct CDR3 sequences, around 25% observed once, and the top ten hold roughly 50%. Antigens for these TCRs are unknown. This material consisted of CD8+ T cells from cultured PBMCs, taken from culture after CMV antigen stimulation. These receptors were taken from a human donor in good health (CMV status not recorded). Some clones in this sample may be carry-over from other donors' samples. Each CDR3 is given with its conserved first and last residue.

v_call: TRBV7-4; cdr3_aa: CASSSSGTGLDEQYF
v_call: TRBV7-9; cdr3_aa: CASSGTSTDTQYF
v_call: TRBV27; cdr3_aa: CASSLDRGGRAEAFF
v_call: TRBV6-5; cdr3_aa: CASSYYSRSSYEQYF
v_call: TRBV27; cdr3_aa: CASSLSWTGVYEQYF
v_call: TRBV6-1; cdr3_aa: CASTGLAGADEQYF
v_call: TRBV7-6; cdr3_aa: CASSSDRGQETQYF
v_call: TRBV2; cdr3_aa: CASRKGSGNLSEQFF
v_call: TRBV30; cdr3_aa: CAWSVAGYEQYF
v_call: TRBV7-2; cdr3_aa: CASRDITASSYEQYF
v_call: TRBV4-1; cdr3_aa: CASSQVGQGTLNTEAFF